One and the same sample provided the 5 T cell receptor beta chains below, sequenced in a study of blood T cell repertoires in COVID-19. The method was immunoSEQ multiplex PCR; TCRdb's version includes in-frame clones alone and lacks a portion of them. The sample includes a few hundred thousand clones, about 90% of them seen just once. Sequences were obtained from peripheral blood. These receptors originate from a woman aged 50 to 60 who had recovered from COVID-19.

This chain connects TRBV30 to TRBJ1-2, with TRBD1 matching over 9 bases. CDR3 length equals 13 residues. Trimming cost V 1 base and J 5 bases; bases outside gene matches: 2. The germline V gene encodes CDR1 GTSNPN and CDR2 SVGIG (reference sequence). This CDR3 reads CAWSAGQGYGYTF. CDR3 coding DNA: TGTGCCTGGAGTGCTGGACAGGGGTATGGCTACACCTTC.

The rearrangement joins TRBV7-2 to TRBJ1-3, with 8 bases lining up with TRBD1. This CDR3 is built from 15 residues. Germline V gene lookup returns CDR1 SGHTA and CDR2 FQGNSA. V was clipped by 1 base and J by 4 bases; unmatched bases: 3. CDR3: CASSLDGTGGNTIYF. Here the CDR3 DNA reads TGTGCCAGCAGCTTAGACGGGACAGGAGGAAACACCATATATTTT.

This clone was seen once. The chain links TRBV7-6 to TRBJ2-1, with 10 bases aligning to TRBD1. The germline V gene encodes CDR1 SGHVS and CDR2 FNYEAQ. V was pared by 8 bases and J by 9 bases, with 16 bases of the junction left unmatched. This CDR3 comprises 16 residues. This chain's CDR3 is CASGPPRDRGRGEQFF. Written as DNA, the CDR3 is TGTGCCAGCGGTCCGCCTCGGGACAGGGGACGAGGTGAGCAGTTCTTC.

The chain recombines TRBV6-2 or TRBV6-3 with TRBJ2-7, with a tentative D call TRBD2 (5 bases). Germline V gene data show CDR1 as MNHEY and CDR2 as SVGEGT. The CDR3 runs to 21 residues. V was shortened by 0 bases and J by 2 bases, with 29 bases between the two germline ends. CDR3 amino acids: CASSYSPGFEEAGRDAYEQYF. The CDR3 bases are TGTGCCAGCAGTTACTCCCCAGGATTTGAGGAGGCAGGACGAGATGCCTACGAGCAGTACTTC.

V and J are TRBV29-1 and TRBJ1-4, with D perhaps TRBD1 (5 bases). Trimming cost V 7 bases and J 8 bases, with 17 bases left between them. In germline, CDR1 is SQVTM, CDR2 ANQGSEA. CDR3 length: 13 amino acids. The CDR3 coding sequence is TGCAGCGCACCCGGGGGTGATGGAGAAAAACTGTTTTTT. It is translated as CSAPGGDGEKLFF.